This T cell receptor (beta chain) was sequenced for a study of blood T cell repertoires in COVID-19. Study background: From T cells, B-cell-depleted T cells, or PBMCs came the material, which was cDNA or gDNA.

Original processing methods: Reference gene primer amplification yielded estimated nucleated cell counts. Sequencing was performed with immunoSEQ multiplex PCR; in TCRdb, only in-frame clones are kept and a portion is missing. The DNA was the basis for D and trimming; V, J and clone size are from that table. Of over 100,000 clones detected, 82% appear once; the ten largest clones hold approximately 7.9%. Trimming cost V 11 bases and J 7 bases, with 15 bases left between them. Germline CDR1 and CDR2: MDHEN and SYDVKM. This CDR3 spans 11 amino acids. J is TRBJ2-7 and V is TRBV28; perhaps TRBD2 as D (5 bases). The source is a man between 65 and 85 years old with acute or convalescent COVID-19. The sequenced sample consisted of peripheral blood. The chain's CDR3 is CAVGPEGEQYF. In DNA form, the CDR3 reads TGTGCCGTTGGGCCCGAGGGAGAGCAGTACTTC.